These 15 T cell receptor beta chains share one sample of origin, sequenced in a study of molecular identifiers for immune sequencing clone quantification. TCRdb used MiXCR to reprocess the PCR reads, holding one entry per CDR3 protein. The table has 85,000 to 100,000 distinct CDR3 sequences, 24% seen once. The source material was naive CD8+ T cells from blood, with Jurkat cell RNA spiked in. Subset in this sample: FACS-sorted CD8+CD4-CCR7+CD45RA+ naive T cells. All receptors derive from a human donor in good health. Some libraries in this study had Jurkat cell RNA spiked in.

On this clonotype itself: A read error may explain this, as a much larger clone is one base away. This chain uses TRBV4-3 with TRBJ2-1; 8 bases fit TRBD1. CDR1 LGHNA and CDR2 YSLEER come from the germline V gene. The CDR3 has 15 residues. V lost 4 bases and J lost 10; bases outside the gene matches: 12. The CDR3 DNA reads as TGCGCCAGCAGCCTCTCGGGACAGGATGTCTTCGAGCAGTTCTTC. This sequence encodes CASSLSGQDVFEQFF.

The chain's CDR3 is CASSREWTTYEQYF. Here the CDR3 DNA reads TGTGCCAGCAGCCGCGAGTGGACCACCTACGAGCAGTACTTC. The chain recombines TRBV14 with TRBJ2-7; D remains unclear. V shed 4 bases and J shed 2 bases, with 12 bases lying between them. The germline V gene has CDR1 SGHDN and CDR2 FVKESK. The CDR3 covers 14 residues.

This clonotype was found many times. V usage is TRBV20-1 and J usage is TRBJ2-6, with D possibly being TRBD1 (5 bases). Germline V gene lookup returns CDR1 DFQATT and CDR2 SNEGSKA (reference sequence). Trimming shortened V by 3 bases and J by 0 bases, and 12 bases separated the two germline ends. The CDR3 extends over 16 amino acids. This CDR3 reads CSARSTEDSGANVLTF. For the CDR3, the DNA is TGCAGTGCTAGGTCGACAGAAGACTCTGGGGCCAACGTCCTGACTTTC.

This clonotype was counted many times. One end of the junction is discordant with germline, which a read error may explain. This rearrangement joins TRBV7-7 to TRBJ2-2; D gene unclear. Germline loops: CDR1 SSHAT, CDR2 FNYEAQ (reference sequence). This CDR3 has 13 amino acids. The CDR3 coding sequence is TGTGCTAGCAGCCCCTTTTCCGGCGGGGAGCTGTTTTTT. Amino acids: CASSPFSGGELFF.

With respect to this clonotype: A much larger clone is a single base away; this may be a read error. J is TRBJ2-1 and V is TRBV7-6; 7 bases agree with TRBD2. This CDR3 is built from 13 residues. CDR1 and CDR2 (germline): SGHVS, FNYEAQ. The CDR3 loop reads CASSPGDYNAQFF. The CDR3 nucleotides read TGTGCCAGCAGCCCCGGGGACTACAATGCGCAGTTCTTC.

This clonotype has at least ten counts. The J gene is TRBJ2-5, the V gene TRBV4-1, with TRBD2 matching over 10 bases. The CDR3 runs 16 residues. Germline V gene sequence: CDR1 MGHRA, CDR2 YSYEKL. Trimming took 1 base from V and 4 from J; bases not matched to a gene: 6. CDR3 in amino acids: CASSQVLAGTRETQYF. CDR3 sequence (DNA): TGCGCCAGCAGCCAAGTACTAGCGGGGACTCGAGAGACCCAGTACTTC.

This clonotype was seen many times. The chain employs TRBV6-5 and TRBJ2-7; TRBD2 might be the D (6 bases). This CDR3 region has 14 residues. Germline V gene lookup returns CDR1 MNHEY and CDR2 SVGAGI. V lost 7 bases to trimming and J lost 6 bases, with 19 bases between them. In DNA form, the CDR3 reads TGTGCCAGCACCCCGTTGGGGGGTTTGGCCGAGCAGTACTTC. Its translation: CASTPLGGLAEQYF.

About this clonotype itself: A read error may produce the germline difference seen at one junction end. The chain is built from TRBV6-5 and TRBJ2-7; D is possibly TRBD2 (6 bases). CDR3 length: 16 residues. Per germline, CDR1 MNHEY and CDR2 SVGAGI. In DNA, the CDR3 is TGTGCCAGCAGTCTCGCCAGCCCGGGAGCGGCATACGAGCGGTACTTC. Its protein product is CASSLASPGAAYERYF.

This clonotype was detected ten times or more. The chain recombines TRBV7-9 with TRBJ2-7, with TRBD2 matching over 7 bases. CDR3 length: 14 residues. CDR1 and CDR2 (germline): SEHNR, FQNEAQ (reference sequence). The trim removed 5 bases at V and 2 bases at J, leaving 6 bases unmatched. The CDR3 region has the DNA TGTGCCAGCAGCCCACCCGGGAGGACCTACGAGCAGTACTTC. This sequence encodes CASSPPGRTYEQYF.

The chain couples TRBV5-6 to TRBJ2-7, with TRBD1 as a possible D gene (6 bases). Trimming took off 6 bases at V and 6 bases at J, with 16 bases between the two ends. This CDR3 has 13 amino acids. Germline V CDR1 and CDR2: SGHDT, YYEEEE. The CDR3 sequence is CASNQGGFGEQYF. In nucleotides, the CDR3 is TGTGCCAGCAACCAAGGGGGTTTCGGCGAGCAGTACTTC. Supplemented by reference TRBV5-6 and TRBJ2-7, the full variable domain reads DAGVTQSPTHLIKTRGQQVTLRCSPKSGHDTVSWYQQALGQGPQFIFQYYEEEERQRGNFPDRFSGHQFPNYSSELNVNALLLGDSALYLCASNQGGFGEQYFGPGTRLTVT.

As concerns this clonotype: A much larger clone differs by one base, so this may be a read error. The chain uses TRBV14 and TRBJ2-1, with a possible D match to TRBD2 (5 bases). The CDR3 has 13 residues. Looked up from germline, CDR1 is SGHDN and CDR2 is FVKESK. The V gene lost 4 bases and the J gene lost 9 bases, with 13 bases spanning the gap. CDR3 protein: CASSRRPGFEQFF. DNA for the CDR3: TGTGCCAGCAGCCGTCGTCCGGGGTTTGAGCAGTTCTTC.

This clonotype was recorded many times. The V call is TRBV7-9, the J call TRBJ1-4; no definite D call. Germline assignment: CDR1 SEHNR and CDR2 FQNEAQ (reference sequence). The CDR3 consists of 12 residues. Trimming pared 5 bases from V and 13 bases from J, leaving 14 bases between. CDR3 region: CASSPPEEGLFF. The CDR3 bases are TGTGCCAGCAGCCCCCCAGAAGAAGGACTGTTTTTT. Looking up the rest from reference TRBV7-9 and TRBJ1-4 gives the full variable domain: DTGVSQNPRHKITKRGQNVTFRCDPISEHNRLYWYRQTLGQGPEFLTYFQNEAQLEKSRLLSDRFSAERPKGSFSTLEIQRTEQGDSAMYLCASSPPEEGLFFGSGTQLSVL.

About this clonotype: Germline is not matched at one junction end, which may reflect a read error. Written as DNA, the CDR3 is TGCACCAGCAGCTTTACAGGGATCCACGCGCAGTACTTC. Translation gives CTSSFTGIHAQYF. The gene calls are TRBV5-1 and TRBJ2-7, with a possible D match to TRBD1 (6 bases). Germline loops: CDR1 SGHRS, CDR2 YFSETQ. The CDR3 is 13 amino acids.

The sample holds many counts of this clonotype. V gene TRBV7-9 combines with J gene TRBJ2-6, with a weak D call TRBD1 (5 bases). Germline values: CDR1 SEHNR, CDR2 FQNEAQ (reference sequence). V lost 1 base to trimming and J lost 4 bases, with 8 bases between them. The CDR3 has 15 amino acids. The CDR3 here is CASSLVGAGANVLTF. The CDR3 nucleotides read TGTGCCAGCAGCTTAGTAGGGGCCGGGGCCAACGTCCTGACTTTC.

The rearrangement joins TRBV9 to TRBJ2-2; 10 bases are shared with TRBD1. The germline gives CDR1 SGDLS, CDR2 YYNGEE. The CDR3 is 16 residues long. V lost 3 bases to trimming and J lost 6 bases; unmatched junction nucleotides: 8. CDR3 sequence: CASSGGTGVGAGELFF. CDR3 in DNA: TGTGCCAGCAGCGGAGGGACAGGGGTTGGCGCCGGGGAGCTGTTTTTT.